Sequencing of this TCR beta chain was carried out in a study of blood T cell repertoires in COVID-19. Study details: COVID-19 samples, acute and convalescent, were from the United States, Italy and Spain.

As handled by the study authors: Cell counts per sample came from amplifying reference gene primers. Data came from immunoSEQ multiplex PCR; TCRdb stores just in-frame clones and leaves some out. That table furnishes V, J and clone size, whereas the DNA furnished D and trimming. This repertoire shows roughly 62,000 clones, about 80% found once; its top ten account for over 3.5%. The germline V gene encodes CDR1 SGHTA and CDR2 FQGNSA. The CDR3 totals 14 residues. With 0 bases removed from V and 8 bases from J, the gap between germline ends came to 13 bases. V and J are TRBV7-2 and TRBJ1-2; D not certain. The TCR was taken from a man between 60 and 75 years old with acute or convalescent COVID-19. Specimen: peripheral blood. This CDR3 is CASSLANPLNGYTF. As DNA, the CDR3 is TGTGCCAGCAGCTTAGCGAACCCTCTAAACGGCTACACCTTC.